This TCR beta chain was observed in a study of blood T cell repertoires in COVID-19. About the research overall: In each case, the material was cDNA or gDNA derived from T cells, B-cell-depleted T cells, or PBMCs.

Residents of about 25 US areas, aged roughly 18 to 89 years, made up the participants. The study counted Cohort 3 donors as recovered given two negative PCRs, clearance, or symptom resolution. CDR1 MNHEY and CDR2 SMNVEV come from the germline V gene (reference sequence). V gave up 5 bases and J gave up 5 bases; unmatched junction bases: 13. The CDR3 contains 17 residues. Per the original methods: The assay estimated nucleated cells by amplifying reference gene primers. Clones were sequenced by immunoSEQ multiplex PCR, and TCRdb holds only the in-frame ones, with some missing. V and J calls plus clone size are reproduced from that table; the DNA served to infer D and trimming. The sample records under 300,000 clones, roughly nine tenths being singletons.

Source material: PBMCs or T cells enriched from blood (not recorded which). This clonotype was sampled from a woman aged 50 to 60 who had recovered from COVID-19. The gene calls are TRBV27 and TRBJ2-1, with 9 nucleotides matching TRBD1. DNA for the CDR3: TGTGCCAGCAGTACCTACGGGACAGGGAAATCCCACAATGAGCAGTTCTTC. It translates to CASSTYGTGKSHNEQFF.